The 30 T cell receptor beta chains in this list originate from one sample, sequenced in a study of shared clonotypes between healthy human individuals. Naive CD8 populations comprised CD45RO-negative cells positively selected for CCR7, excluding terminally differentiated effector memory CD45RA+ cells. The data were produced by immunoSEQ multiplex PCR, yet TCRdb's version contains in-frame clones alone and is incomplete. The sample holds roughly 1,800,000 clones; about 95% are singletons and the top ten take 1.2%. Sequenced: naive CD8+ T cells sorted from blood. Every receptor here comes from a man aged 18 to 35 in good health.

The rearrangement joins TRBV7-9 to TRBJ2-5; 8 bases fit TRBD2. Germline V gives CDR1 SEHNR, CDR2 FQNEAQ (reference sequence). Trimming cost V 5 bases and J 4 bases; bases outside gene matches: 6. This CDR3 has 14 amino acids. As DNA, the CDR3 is TGTGCCAGCAGCGCCCGGGGGGGCCTAGAGACCCAGTACTTC. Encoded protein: CASSARGGLETQYF.

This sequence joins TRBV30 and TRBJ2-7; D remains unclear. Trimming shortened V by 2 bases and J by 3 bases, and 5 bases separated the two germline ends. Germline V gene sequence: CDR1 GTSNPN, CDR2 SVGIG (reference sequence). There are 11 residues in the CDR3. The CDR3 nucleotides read TGTGCCTGGAGTATAGTCTACGAGCAGTACTTC. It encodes CAWSIVYEQYF.

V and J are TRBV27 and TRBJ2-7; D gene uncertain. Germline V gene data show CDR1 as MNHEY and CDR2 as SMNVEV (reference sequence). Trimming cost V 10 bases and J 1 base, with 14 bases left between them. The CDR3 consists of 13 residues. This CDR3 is CAIANRGSYEQYF. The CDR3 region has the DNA TGTGCCATCGCGAACAGAGGTTCCTACGAGCAGTACTTC.

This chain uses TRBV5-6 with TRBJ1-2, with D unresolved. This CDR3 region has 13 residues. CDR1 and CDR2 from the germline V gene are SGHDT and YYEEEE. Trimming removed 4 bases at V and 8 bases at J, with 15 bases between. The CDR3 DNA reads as TGTGCCAGCAGCGATGACCCCGGTCGGGGCTACACCTTC. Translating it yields CASSDDPGRGYTF.

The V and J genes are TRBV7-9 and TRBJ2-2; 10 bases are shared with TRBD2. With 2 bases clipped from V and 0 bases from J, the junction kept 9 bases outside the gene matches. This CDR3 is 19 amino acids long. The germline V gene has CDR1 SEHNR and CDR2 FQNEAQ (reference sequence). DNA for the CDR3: TGTGCCAGCAGCTTACCGGCGACTAGCGGGTACGCGAACACCGGGGAGCTGTTTTTT. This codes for CASSLPATSGYANTGELFF.

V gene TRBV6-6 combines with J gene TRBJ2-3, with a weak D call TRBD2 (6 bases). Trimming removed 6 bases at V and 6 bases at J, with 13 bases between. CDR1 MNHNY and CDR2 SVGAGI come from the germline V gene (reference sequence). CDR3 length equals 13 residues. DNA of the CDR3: TGTGCCAGCAGCCAAGTGGAGGGGGATACGCAGTATTTT. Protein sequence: CASSQVEGDTQYF.

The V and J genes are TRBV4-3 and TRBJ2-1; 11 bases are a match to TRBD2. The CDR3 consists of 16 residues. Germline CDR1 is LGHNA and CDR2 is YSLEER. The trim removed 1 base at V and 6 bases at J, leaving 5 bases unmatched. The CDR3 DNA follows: TGCGCCAGCAGCCAAGTAGCGGGAGGGCACCCCAATGAGCAGTTCTTC. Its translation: CASSQVAGGHPNEQFF.

This CDR3 is CASSLTTGASEAFF. The CDR3 nucleotides read TGTGCCAGCAGCTTAACAACGGGGGCCTCTGAAGCTTTCTTT. The rearrangement links TRBV7-3 to TRBJ1-1, with D tentatively TRBD1 (6 bases). Trimming removed 0 bases at V and 6 bases at J, with 11 bases between. The CDR3 runs 14 residues. The germline V gene has CDR1 SGHTA and CDR2 FQGTGA. Filled out from reference TRBV7-3 and TRBJ1-1, the complete variable domain reads GAGVSQTPSNKVTEKGKYVELRCDPISGHTALYWYRQSLGQGPEFLIYFQGTGAADDSGLPNDRFFAVRPEGSVSTLKIQRTERGDSAVYLCASSLTTGASEAFFGQGTRLTVV.

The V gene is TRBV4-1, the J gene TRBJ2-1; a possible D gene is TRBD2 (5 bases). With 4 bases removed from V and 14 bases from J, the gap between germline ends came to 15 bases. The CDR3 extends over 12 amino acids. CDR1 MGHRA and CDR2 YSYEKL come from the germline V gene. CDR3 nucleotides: TGCGCCAGCAGCCCCGCCCTAGCCCCGGAGTTCTTC. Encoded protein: CASSPALAPEFF.

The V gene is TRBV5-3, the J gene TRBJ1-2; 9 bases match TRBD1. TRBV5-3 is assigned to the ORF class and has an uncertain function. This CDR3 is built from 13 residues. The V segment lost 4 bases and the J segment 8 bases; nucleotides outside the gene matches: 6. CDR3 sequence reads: CARSSRTGAGYTF. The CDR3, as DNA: TGTGCCAGAAGCAGTCGGACAGGGGCGGGCTACACCTTC.

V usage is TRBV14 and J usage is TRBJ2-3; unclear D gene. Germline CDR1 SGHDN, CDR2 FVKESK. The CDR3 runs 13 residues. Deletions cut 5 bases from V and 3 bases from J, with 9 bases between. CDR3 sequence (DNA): TGTGCCAGCAGCGAACAGCCTACAGATACGCAGTATTTT. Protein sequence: CASSEQPTDTQYF.

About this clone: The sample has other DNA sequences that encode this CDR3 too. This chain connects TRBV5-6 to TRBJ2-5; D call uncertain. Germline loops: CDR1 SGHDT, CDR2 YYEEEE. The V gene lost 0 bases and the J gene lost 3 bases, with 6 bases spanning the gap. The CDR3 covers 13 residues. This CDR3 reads CASSLDPEETQYF. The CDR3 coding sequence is TGTGCCAGCAGCTTGGACCCCGAAGAGACCCAGTACTTC.

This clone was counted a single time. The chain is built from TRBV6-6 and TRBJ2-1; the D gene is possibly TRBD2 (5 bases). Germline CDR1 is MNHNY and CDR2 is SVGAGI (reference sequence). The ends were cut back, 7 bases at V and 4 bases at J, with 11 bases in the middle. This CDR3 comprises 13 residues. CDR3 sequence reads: CASTHRGYNEQFF. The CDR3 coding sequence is TGTGCCAGCACCCATAGAGGGTACAATGAGCAGTTCTTC.

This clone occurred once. The CDR3 here is CASSWDPGDTLFF. The CDR3 DNA reads TGTGCCAGCAGCTGGGATCCTGGGGACACACTGTTTTTT. The chain carries TRBV5-5 and TRBJ1-4, with D possibly matching TRBD1 (6 bases). The germline V gene encodes CDR1 SGHKS and CDR2 YYEKEE (reference sequence). The CDR3 length is 13 residues. V lost 3 bases and J 13 bases, leaving 16 bases between the germline ends.

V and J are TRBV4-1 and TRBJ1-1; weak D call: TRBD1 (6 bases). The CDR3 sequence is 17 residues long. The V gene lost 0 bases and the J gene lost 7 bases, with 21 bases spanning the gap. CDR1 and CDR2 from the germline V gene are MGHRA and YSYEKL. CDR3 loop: CASSQDEGGGPSNEAFF. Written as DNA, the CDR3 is TGCGCCAGCAGCCAAGACGAGGGCGGGGGCCCATCAAATGAAGCTTTCTTT.

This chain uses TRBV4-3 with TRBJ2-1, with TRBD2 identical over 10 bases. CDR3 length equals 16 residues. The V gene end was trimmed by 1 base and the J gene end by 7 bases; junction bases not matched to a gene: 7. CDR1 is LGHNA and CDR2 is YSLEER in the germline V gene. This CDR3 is CASSQASGRMGNEQFF. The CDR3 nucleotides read TGCGCCAGCAGCCAAGCTAGCGGGAGAATGGGAAATGAGCAGTTCTTC.

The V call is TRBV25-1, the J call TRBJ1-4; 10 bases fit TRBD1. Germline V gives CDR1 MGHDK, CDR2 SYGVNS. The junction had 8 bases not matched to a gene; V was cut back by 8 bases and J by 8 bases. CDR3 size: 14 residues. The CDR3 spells CASSDRGRGEKLFF. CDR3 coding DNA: TGTGCCAGCTCCGACAGGGGGCGAGGGGAAAAACTGTTTTTT.

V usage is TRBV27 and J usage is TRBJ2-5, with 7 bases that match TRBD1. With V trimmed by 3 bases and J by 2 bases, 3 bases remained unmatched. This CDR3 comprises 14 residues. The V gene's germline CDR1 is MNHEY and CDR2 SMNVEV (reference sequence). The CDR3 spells CASSFRQGQETQYF. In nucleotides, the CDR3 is TGTGCCAGCAGTTTCCGACAGGGACAAGAGACCCAGTACTTC.

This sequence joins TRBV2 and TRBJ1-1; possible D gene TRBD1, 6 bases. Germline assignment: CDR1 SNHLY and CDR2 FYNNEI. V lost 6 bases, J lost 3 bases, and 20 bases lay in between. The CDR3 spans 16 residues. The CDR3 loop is CASRGPGRGGYTEAFF. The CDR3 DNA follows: TGTGCCAGCAGGGGACCCGGGAGAGGGGGGTACACTGAAGCTTTCTTT.

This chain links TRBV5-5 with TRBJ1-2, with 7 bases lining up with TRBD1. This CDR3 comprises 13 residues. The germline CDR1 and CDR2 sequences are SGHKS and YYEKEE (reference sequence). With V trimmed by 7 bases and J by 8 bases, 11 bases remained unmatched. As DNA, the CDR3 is TGTGCCAGCGCTCCGACAGGGTCGGGCGGCTACACCTTC. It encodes CASAPTGSGGYTF.

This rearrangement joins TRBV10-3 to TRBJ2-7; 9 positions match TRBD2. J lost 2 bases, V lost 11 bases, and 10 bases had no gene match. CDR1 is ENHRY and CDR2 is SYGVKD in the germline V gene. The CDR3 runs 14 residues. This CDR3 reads CAASPSGEAYEQYF. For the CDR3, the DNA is TGTGCCGCCTCTCCTAGCGGGGAGGCCTACGAGCAGTACTTC.

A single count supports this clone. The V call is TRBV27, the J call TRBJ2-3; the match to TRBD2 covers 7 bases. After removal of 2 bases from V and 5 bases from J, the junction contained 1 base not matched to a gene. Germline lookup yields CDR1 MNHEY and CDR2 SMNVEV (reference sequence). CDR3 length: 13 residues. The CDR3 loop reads CASSLAGEDTQYF. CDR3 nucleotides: TGTGCCAGCAGTTTAGCGGGAGAAGATACGCAGTATTTT.

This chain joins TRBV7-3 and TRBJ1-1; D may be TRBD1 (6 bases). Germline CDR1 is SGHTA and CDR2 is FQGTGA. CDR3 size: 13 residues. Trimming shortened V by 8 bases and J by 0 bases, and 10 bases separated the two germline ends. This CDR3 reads CASSDSLNTEAFF. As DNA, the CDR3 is TGTGCCAGCTCGGACAGCTTGAACACTGAAGCTTTCTTT. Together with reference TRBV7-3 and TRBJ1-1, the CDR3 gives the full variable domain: GAGVSQTPSNKVTEKGKYVELRCDPISGHTALYWYRQSLGQGPEFLIYFQGTGAADDSGLPNDRFFAVRPEGSVSTLKIQRTERGDSAVYLCASSDSLNTEAFFGQGTRLTVV.

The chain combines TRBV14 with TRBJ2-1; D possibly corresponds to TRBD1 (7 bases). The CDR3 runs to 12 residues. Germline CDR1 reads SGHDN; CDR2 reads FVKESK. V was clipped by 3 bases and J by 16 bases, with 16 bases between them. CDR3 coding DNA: TGTGCCAGCAGCCAGGAAGACAGGGAGGAATTCTTC. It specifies CASSQEDREEFF. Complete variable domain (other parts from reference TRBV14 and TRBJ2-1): EAGVTQFPSHSVIEKGQTVTLRCDPISGHDNLYWYRRVMGKEIKFLLHFVKESKQDESGMPNNRFLAERTGGTYSTLKVQPAELEDSGVYFCASSQEDREEFFGPGTRLTVL.

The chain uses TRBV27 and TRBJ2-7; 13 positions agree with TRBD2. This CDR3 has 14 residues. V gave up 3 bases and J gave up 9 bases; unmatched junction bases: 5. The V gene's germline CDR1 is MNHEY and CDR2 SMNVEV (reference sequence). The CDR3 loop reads CASSFETSGGLQYF. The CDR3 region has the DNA TGTGCCAGCAGTTTTGAGACTAGCGGGGGGCTGCAGTACTTC.

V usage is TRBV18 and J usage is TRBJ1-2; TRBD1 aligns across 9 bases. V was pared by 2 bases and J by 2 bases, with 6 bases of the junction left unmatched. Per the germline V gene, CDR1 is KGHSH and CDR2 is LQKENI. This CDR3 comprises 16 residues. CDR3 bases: TGTGCCAGCTCACCAGAACAGGGGGCAAACAACTATGGCTACACCTTC. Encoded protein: CASSPEQGANNYGYTF.

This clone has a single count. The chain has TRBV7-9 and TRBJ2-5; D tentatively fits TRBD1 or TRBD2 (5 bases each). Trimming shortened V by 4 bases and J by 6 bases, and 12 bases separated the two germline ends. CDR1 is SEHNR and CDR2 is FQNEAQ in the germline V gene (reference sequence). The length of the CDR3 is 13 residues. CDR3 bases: TGTGCCAGCAGCTCAGGGAGTTTGCAGACCCAGTACTTC. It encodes CASSSGSLQTQYF. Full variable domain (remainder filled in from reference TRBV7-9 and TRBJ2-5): DTGVSQNPRHKITKRGQNVTFRCDPISEHNRLYWYRQTLGQGPEFLTYFQNEAQLEKSRLLSDRFSAERPKGSFSTLEIQRTEQGDSAMYLCASSSGSLQTQYFGPGTRLLVL.

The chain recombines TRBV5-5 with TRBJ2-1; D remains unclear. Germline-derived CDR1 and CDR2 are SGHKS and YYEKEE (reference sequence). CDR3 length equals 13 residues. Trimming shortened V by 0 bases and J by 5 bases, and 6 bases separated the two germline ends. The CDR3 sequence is CASSLERNNEQFF. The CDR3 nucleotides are TGTGCCAGCAGCTTGGAACGTAACAATGAGCAGTTCTTC.

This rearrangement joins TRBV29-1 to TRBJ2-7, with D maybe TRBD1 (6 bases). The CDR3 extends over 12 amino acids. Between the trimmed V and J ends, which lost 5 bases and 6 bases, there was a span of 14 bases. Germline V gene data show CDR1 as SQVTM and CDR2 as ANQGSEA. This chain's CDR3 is CSVTPQGSEQYF. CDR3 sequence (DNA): TGCAGCGTTACCCCACAGGGCTCCGAGCAGTACTTC.

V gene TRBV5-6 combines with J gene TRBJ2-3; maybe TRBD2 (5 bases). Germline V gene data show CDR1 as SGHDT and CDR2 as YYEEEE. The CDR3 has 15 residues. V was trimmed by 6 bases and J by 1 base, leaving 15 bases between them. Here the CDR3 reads CASNFILAGTDTQYF. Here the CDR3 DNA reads TGTGCCAGCAACTTTATCCTAGCCGGCACAGATACGCAGTATTTT.